The next 17 T cell receptor beta chains were all read from a single sample in a study of blood T cell repertoires in COVID-19. Sequencing was performed with immunoSEQ multiplex PCR; in TCRdb, only in-frame clones are kept and a portion is missing. In the table there are fewer than 200,000 clones, 76% of which are singletons. The sequenced sample consisted of peripheral blood. Receptors originate from a woman older than 75 with acute or convalescent COVID-19.

The chain couples TRBV21-1 to TRBJ2-1; no check of the table's D call, TRBD2, against the DNA was made. TRBV21-1 is a documented pseudogene. The CDR3 consists of 22 residues. For the CDR3, the DNA is TGTGCCAGCAGCAAAGACCCTAGCGGGGTCCCGATACACCAAACTCATACAATTGAGCAGTTCTTC. Translation: CASSKDPSGVPIHQTHTIEQFF.

The chain employs TRBV30 and TRBJ1-4, with 9 bases identical to TRBD1. This CDR3 spans 16 amino acids. Per germline, CDR1 GTSNPN and CDR2 SVGIG (reference sequence). Unmatched junction bases numbered 11, after V lost 2 bases and J lost 7 bases. This chain's CDR3 is CAWSPYWTGDFEKLFF. CDR3 DNA: TGTGCCTGGAGTCCCTATTGGACAGGGGACTTTGAAAAACTGTTTTTT.

The rearrangement uses TRBV3-1 (or the pseudogene TRBV3-2) and TRBJ2-3, with 8 bases aligning to TRBD2. Germline V gives CDR1 LGHDT, CDR2 YNNKEL (reference sequence). This CDR3 contains 16 residues. J gave up 5 bases and V 4 bases, and 11 bases lay outside the gene matches. The CDR3 DNA follows: TGTGCCAGCAGCCCCCCGATAGCGGGGAATAGAGATACGCAGTATTTT. Amino acids: CASSPPIAGNRDTQYF.

The chain joins TRBV3-1 (or the pseudogene TRBV3-2) to TRBJ2-3; maybe TRBD2 (6 bases). CDR3 size: 19 residues. Germline V gene data show CDR1 as LGHDT and CDR2 as YNNKEL (reference sequence). Trimming removed 1 base at V and 3 bases at J, with 23 bases between. CDR3 DNA sequence: TGTGCCAGCAGCCAAGCATGGTATGGCGGGATGAGAGGTACAGATACGCAGTATTTT. As protein: CASSQAWYGGMRGTDTQYF.

V is TRBV6-5 and J is TRBJ1-1; D is undetermined. Germline V gene sequence: CDR1 MNHEY, CDR2 SVGAGI. Trimming pared 0 bases from V and 2 bases from J, leaving 13 bases between. This CDR3 is 16 amino acids long. The CDR3 DNA reads TGTGCCAGCAGTTACTCGAGTCCTAAACCCAACACTGAAGCTTTCTTT. Translation: CASSYSSPKPNTEAFF.

The rearrangement links TRBV7-9 to TRBJ1-1; TRBD1 matches at 9 bases. CDR1 is SEHNR and CDR2 is FQNEAQ in the germline V gene (reference sequence). The V gene end was trimmed by 1 base and the J gene end by 10 bases; junction bases not matched to a gene: 4. CDR3 length equals 13 residues. The CDR3 is CASSLGTGAGAFF. CDR3 coding DNA: TGTGCCAGCAGCTTAGGGACAGGGGCTGGAGCTTTCTTT.

To note about this clone: Other DNA sequences within the sample encode an identical CDR3. The V and J genes are TRBV7-2 and TRBJ1-1; 7 positions agree with TRBD1. Germline CDR1 SGHTA, CDR2 FQGNSA. The CDR3 runs to 13 residues. V was pared by 4 bases and J by 3 bases, with 2 bases of the junction left unmatched. The CDR3 nucleotides are TGTGCCAGCAGCTCTCAGGGGGACACTGAAGCTTTCTTT. This gives the protein CASSSQGDTEAFF. The variable domain in full, completed from reference TRBV7-2 and TRBJ1-1, reads GAGVSQSPSNKVTEKGKDVELRCDPISGHTALYWYRQSLGQGLEFLIYFQGNSAPDKSGLPSDRFSAERTGGSVSTLTIQRTQQEDSAVYLCASSSQGDTEAFFGQGTRLTVV.

This clone has just a few counts. V gene TRBV7-3 combines with J gene TRBJ2-7, with a tentative D call TRBD2 (5 bases). Germline lookup yields CDR1 SGHTA and CDR2 FQGTGA. The CDR3 length is 13 residues. The V gene lost 2 bases and the J gene lost 6 bases, with 11 bases spanning the gap. This CDR3 reads CASSLAASLEQYF. CDR3 nucleotide sequence: TGTGCCAGCAGCTTAGCAGCTAGCCTCGAGCAGTACTTC.

The V gene is TRBV3-1 (or the pseudogene TRBV3-2), the J gene TRBJ1-6; D call uncertain. The CDR3 is 12 amino acids. V lost 4 bases and J lost 7, with 5 bases in between. CDR1 and CDR2 (germline): LGHDT, YNNKEL (reference sequence). The CDR3 coding sequence is TGTGCCAGCAGCCTTCAGAATTCACCCCTCCACTTT. Translation: CASSLQNSPLHF.

This clone was picked up a small number of times. The chain couples TRBV7-9 to TRBJ1-2, with D possibly TRBD1 on 6 matching bases. V was trimmed by 5 bases and J by 4 bases, leaving 14 bases between them. The CDR3 is 14 amino acids. In germline, CDR1 is SEHNR, CDR2 FQNEAQ (reference sequence). The CDR3 bases are TGTGCCAGCAGCCGTTCCCAGGGGCCCTATGGCTACACCTTC. As protein: CASSRSQGPYGYTF.

J is TRBJ2-3 and V is TRBV5-1, with D hard to call. Deletions cut 1 base from V and 6 bases from J, with 3 bases between. This CDR3 is 11 amino acids long. The V gene's germline CDR1 is SGHRS and CDR2 YFSETQ. CDR3 protein: CASSLSDTQYF. Here the CDR3 DNA reads TGCGCCAGCAGCTTGAGCGATACGCAGTATTTT.

This clone was counted a few times. The CDR3 sequence is CASSPTTSGGNEQFF. The CDR3 DNA sequence: TGCGCCAGCAGCCCAACGACTAGCGGGGGCAATGAGCAGTTCTTC. This chain connects TRBV5-1 to TRBJ2-1; TRBD2 aligns across 12 bases. Germline V gene sequence: CDR1 SGHRS, CDR2 YFSETQ. J gave up 6 bases and V 4 bases, and 5 bases lay outside the gene matches. CDR3 size: 15 residues.

V gene TRBV18 combines with J gene TRBJ2-7, with D unclear. Germline CDR1 is KGHSH and CDR2 is LQKENI. The CDR3 totals 14 residues. Trimming took off 3 bases at V and 0 bases at J, with 9 bases between the two ends. This CDR3 is CASSPGRISYEQYF. CDR3 bases: TGTGCCAGCTCACCGGGCAGAATCTCCTACGAGCAGTACTTC.

This chain uses TRBV12-3 or TRBV12-4 with TRBJ1-1; D call uncertain. V lost 3 bases and J 1 base, leaving 6 bases between the germline ends. CDR3 size: 13 residues. In nucleotides, the CDR3 is TGTGCCAGCAGTTTTGGAGGGAACACTGAAGCTTTCTTT. This translates into CASSFGGNTEAFF.

The V and J genes are TRBV27 and TRBJ2-2, with 7 bases fitting TRBD1. The CDR3 consists of 13 residues. CDR1 and CDR2 (germline): MNHEY, SMNVEV (reference sequence). The trim removed 5 bases at V and 6 bases at J, leaving 3 bases unmatched. CDR3 in DNA: TGTGCCAGCAGTGCTCAGGGGGCCGGGGAGCTGTTTTTT. Its translation is CASSAQGAGELFF.

This clone was counted only a few times. V is TRBV27 and J is TRBJ2-6; D unresolved. The CDR3 extends over 13 amino acids. Germline lookup yields CDR1 MNHEY and CDR2 SMNVEV (reference sequence). Trimming pared 3 bases from V and 4 bases from J, leaving 4 bases between. The CDR3 nucleotides are TGTGCCAGCAGTTTCTCCGGGGCCAACGTCCTGACTTTC. It specifies CASSFSGANVLTF.

This chain connects TRBV25-1 to TRBJ2-3, with TRBD1 matching over 7 bases. Germline values: CDR1 MGHDK, CDR2 SYGVNS. V was clipped by 1 base and J by 0 bases; unmatched bases: 10. The CDR3 has 18 residues. The CDR3 spells CASSEFKTGRSSTDTQYF. The DNA of the CDR3 is TGTGCCAGCAGTGAATTTAAGACAGGGCGGTCTAGCACAGATACGCAGTATTTT. Supplemented by reference TRBV25-1 and TRBJ2-3, the full variable domain reads EADIYQTPRYLVIGTGKKITLECSQTMGHDKMYWYQQDPGMELHLIHYSYGVNSTEKGDLSSESTVSRIRTEHFPLTLESARPSHTSQYLCASSEFKTGRSSTDTQYFGPGTRLTVL.